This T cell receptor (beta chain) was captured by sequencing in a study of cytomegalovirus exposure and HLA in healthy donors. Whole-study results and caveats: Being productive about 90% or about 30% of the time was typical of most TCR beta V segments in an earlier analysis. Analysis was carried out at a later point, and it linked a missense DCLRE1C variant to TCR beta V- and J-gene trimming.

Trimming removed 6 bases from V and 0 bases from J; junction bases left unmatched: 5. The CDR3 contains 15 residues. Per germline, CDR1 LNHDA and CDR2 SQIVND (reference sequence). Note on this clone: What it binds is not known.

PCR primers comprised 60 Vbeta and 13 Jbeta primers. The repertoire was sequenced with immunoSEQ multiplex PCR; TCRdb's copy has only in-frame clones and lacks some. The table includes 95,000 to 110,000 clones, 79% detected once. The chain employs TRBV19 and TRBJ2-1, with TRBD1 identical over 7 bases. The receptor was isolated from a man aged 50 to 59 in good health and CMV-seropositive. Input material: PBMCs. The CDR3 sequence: CASSLQGSSYNEQFF. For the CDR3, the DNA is TGTGCCAGTAGCCTACAGGGGAGCTCCTACAATGAGCAGTTCTTC.